In its sample, the clone carrying this T cell receptor (beta chain) was seen many times. Its antigen is currently unknown. This entry comes from a study of tumor-infiltrating lymphocytes in primary liver carcinoma. The overall study: Samples yielded about 3.65 to 7.5 million productive TCRbeta reads, similar across tissue types.

TCR beta cDNA came from roughly 550 ng total RNA, primed with a constant-region primer. The TCR beta library was amplified through three nested multiplex PCR rounds in a modified ARM-PCR procedure. Running roughly 10 cycles apiece, the first two PCR rounds relied on TRBV1-TRBV30 forward primers together with a C-beta reverse primer. A single record per CDR3 protein comes from TCRdb applying MiXCR to the multiplex PCR reads. This table has under 200,000 distinct CDR3 sequences, around four fifths appearing once. Trimming pared 4 bases from V and 1 base from J, leaving 14 bases between. CDR3 length: 15 residues. Germline values: CDR1 GTSNPN, CDR2 SVGIG (reference sequence). Broader study findings: The study found tumor-adjacent and tumor-blood pairs overlapped less than tumor region pairs. Only about 8-25% of top clones spanned all five tumor regions.

RNA and DNA were co-extracted from about 19-30 mg of unsorted bulk tissue. Sample: tumor tissue from primary liver carcinoma. The clonotype comes from a man in his forties or fifties with primary liver carcinoma and hepatitis B virus infection. This sequence joins TRBV30 and TRBJ2-1, with D maybe TRBD1 (6 bases). In DNA, the CDR3 is TGTGCCTGGATGTCGAACACAGGGTCCTACAATGAGCAGTTCTTC. This encodes CAWMSNTGSYNEQFF.